Each of the 5 T cell receptor beta chains below was sequenced from the same sample in a study of T-cell reconstitution after alpha-beta-depleted transplantation in children. It was with unique molecular identifiers that the TCRbeta library was prepared. TCRdb re-called the PCR reads with MiXCR, one entry per CDR3 protein. The table lists hundreds of thousands of distinct CDR3 sequences, approximately 13% of them singletons, with approximately 2.1% in the top ten. The sample consisted of PBMCs, mostly from graft donor cells, taken 360 days after TCRalphabeta/CD19-depleted stem cell transplant. The receptors here all came from a male patient between 10 and 17 years old who had a stem cell transplant for acute myeloid leukemia, so the T cells may come from the graft donor.

In its sample, this clonotype was seen a few times. V usage is TRBV28 and J usage is TRBJ2-3; the D gene is possibly TRBD2 (5 bases). CDR3 length: 14 amino acids. Germline lookup yields CDR1 MDHEN and CDR2 SYDVKM. V was shortened by 5 bases and J by 3 bases, with 12 bases between the two germline ends. The CDR3 bases are TGTGCCAGCAGTACTCTCCCGGGGACAGATACGCAGTATTTT. It yields the protein CASSTLPGTDTQYF.

The rearrangement uses TRBV20-1 and TRBJ1-5; D uncertain. Trimming removed 0 bases from V and 0 bases from J, with 9 bases in between. Germline values: CDR1 DFQATT, CDR2 SNEGSKA (reference sequence). This CDR3 has 15 amino acids. The CDR3 DNA reads as TGCAGTGCTAGAGATTGGGGTTATAGCAATCAGCCCCAGCATTTT. Protein sequence: CSARDWGYSNQPQHF.

This clonotype has at least ten counts. The gene calls are TRBV5-5 and TRBJ2-2; D is unresolved. Trimming left V 0 bases short and J 6 bases short, with 6 bases between. Germline CDR1 and CDR2: SGHKS and YYEKEE (reference sequence). The CDR3 is 13 residues long. The CDR3 reads CASSLAGPGELFF. For the CDR3, the DNA is TGTGCCAGCAGCTTGGCAGGCCCCGGGGAGCTGTTTTTT.

This clonotype was counted a few times. The V and J genes are TRBV20-1 and TRBJ2-3; no definite D call. Per germline, CDR1 DFQATT and CDR2 SNEGSKA (reference sequence). The CDR3 is 13 amino acids. V was cut by 3 bases and J by 4 bases, with 11 bases left in between. This CDR3 is CSASVVYSDTQYF. Here the CDR3 DNA reads TGCAGTGCTAGTGTCGTTTATTCAGATACGCAGTATTTT.

The chain uses TRBV28 and TRBJ1-5; D might be TRBD1 (5 bases). The CDR3 is 17 residues long. Germline values: CDR1 MDHEN, CDR2 SYDVKM. Trimming removed 3 bases from V and 0 bases from J, with 15 bases in between. CDR3 nucleotide sequence: TGTGCCAGCAGTTTCTGGCAGGGCGGGGGTAGCAATCAGCCCCAGCATTTT. This sequence encodes CASSFWQGGGSNQPQHF. The whole variable domain, filled in from reference TRBV28 and TRBJ1-5, reads DVKVTQSSRYLVKRTGEKVFLECVQDMDHENMFWYRQDPGLGLRLIYFSYDVKMKEKGDIPEGYSVSREKKERFSLILESASTNQTSMYLCASSFWQGGGSNQPQHFGDGTRLSIL.